The entry that follows covers one TCR beta chain sequence. No antigen is known for it. The sample comes from a study of cytomegalovirus exposure and HLA in healthy donors. Across the study: Among the roughly 400 genotyped donors, around 81% were placed in the Caucasian-associated ancestry cluster. Study-wide findings and caveats: TCR sequences were mostly rare, though some public TCRs occurred in many donors. Later analysis suggested most CMV-associated TCR beta chains were HLA-restricted. In vitro experiments confirmed that a few CMV-associated chains were specific for CMV antigens.

Germline CDR1 is MNHEY and CDR2 is SMNVEV (reference sequence). V was cut by 8 bases and J by 5 bases, with 15 bases left in between. The CDR3 sequence is 13 residues long. The PCR ran on 60 Vbeta and 13 Jbeta primers. TCRdb's table, derived via immunoSEQ multiplex PCR, lists solely in-frame clones and lacks some. The sample lists about 93,000 clones; about four fifths were seen once. The chain joins TRBV27 to TRBJ1-1; D unresolved. The sequencing input was PBMCs. The clonotype was recovered from a woman aged 40 to 50 in good health and CMV-seronegative. CDR3 sequence reads: CASSPAGRTEAFF. CDR3 sequence (DNA): TGTGCCAGCTCCCCAGCAGGTCGGACTGAAGCTTTCTTT.